This T cell receptor (beta chain) originates from a study of blood T cell repertoires in COVID-19. Sequencing used immunoSEQ multiplex PCR; TCRdb keeps in-frame clones, though not all of them. The sample yields about 77,000 clones, 80% seen once. The CDR3 contains 19 residues. Germline V gene data show CDR1 as LNHDA and CDR2 as SQIVND (reference sequence). J lost 3 bases, V lost 3 bases, and 11 bases had no gene match. This receptor was taken from a woman in her 70s with acute or convalescent COVID-19. The chain joins TRBV19 to TRBJ1-4; 12 bases map to TRBD1. Input material: peripheral blood. The CDR3 loop reads CASSMEWDRGLLANEKLFF. In DNA form, the CDR3 reads TGTGCCAGTAGTATGGAGTGGGACAGGGGGCTGTTGGCTAATGAAAAACTGTTTTTT.